The entry that follows covers one T cell receptor beta chain sequence. This clone has a single count. Its antigen remains undetermined. No per-base quality is available; no much larger clone lies one base away. This sample's time point label indicates: baseline before first vaccination. The vaccinee samples were drawn from two UK trials, COV001 and COV002, one of which was a single-blind randomized controlled phase 2/3 trial testing AZD1222 (ChAdOx1 nCoV-19) in healthy adults. For TCRbeta chain sequencing, PBMC samples were collected from trial participants at day 0 and at day 28 after the second dose. From the cysteine through the phenylalanine, the CDR3 covers 16 amino acids. Of all the DNA, just the CDR3 is kept, 48 bases in frame from base 1. Via the germline V gene (reference sequence), CDR1 is LNHDA and CDR2 SQIVND. V is clipped by 6 bases and J by 0 bases, and the sequence between their germline boundaries is 14 bases long.

The data are from a study of T cell responses to AZD1222 COVID-19 vaccine (dated by TCRdb to the early 2020s). Looking at the study overall: Because spike-specific TCR depth and breadth did not differ between the two schedules, AZD1222 recipients who got a second dose at roughly 4 weeks were pooled with those who got a second dose at roughly 12 weeks. A total of 230 to 250 trial participants underwent TCR sequencing, of whom approximately 200 had received two doses of AZD1222 and some 25 had received two doses of the MenACWY control vaccine. Trial participants were enrolled by age into 18-55, 56-69 and 70-plus year subgroups, with around 150, 28 and 57 TCR-sequenced participants respectively. What the research found in general, with its limitations: In the small 56-69-year group, the increase in depth fell short of significance, most likely because of low power. Reportedly, close to half of the unique spike-specific TCRs recognized epitopes lying outside the regions that are mutated in the B.1.351 and B.1.1.7 variants. Participants were mostly white British and included more females than males, and it was suggested by the authors that clonal diversity may have been underestimated. Only six AZD1222 recipients were SARS-CoV-2 seropositive at baseline, limiting conclusions about previously exposed vaccinees. Because no day 14 peak-response samples were available, the repertoires could be characterized only after the peak T cell response. After two AZD1222 doses, both the breadth and the depth of spike-specific TCRs were significantly higher than at day 0 and than in MenACWY recipients. The whole spike protein was spanned by vaccine-associated CD4 TCRs, and dominant responses were seen in regions 160-218 and 743-854.

The CDR3 regions of human TCRbeta chains were analyzed by immunosequencing. The study's processing was this. Repertoire TCRs were checked for matches against a reference library of SARS-CoV-2-specific TCRs that had been generated using the MIRA antigen-specificity platform. Breadth was defined as the fraction of unique TCRs that were SARS-CoV-2-associated, and depth was defined as the fraction of total T cells that were SARS-CoV-2-associated. Using the MIRA data, each spike-specific TCR was mapped to the spike region that the TCR reacts to and placed in a CD4 or CD8 class. Log10-transformed breadth and depth values were compared by one-way ANOVA with Sidak's multiple comparisons tests. TCRdb mirrors the immuneACCESS table, restricted to in-frame sequences. Some clones are absent from its copies; in checked studies, under half trace to an unresolved V gene, and the reason for the others is unknown. V, J and clone size derive from that table, while D and trimming were established from the DNA sequence. The sample table records approximately 160,000 clones; around 90% of these occur just once. The top ten constitute roughly 4.7% of the sample.

The chain employs TRBV19 and TRBJ1-4, with a weak D call of TRBD1 (5 bases match). Sequences were derived from peripheral blood, sampled on day 0 of AZD1222 vaccination. This receptor was identified in an adult in good health. The DNA is as follows: TGTGCCAGTAGGCCAGGGCCCTCACCAACTAATGAAAAACTGTTTTTT. It encodes CASRPGPSPTNEKLFF.